This T cell receptor beta chain was documented in a study of immune evolution from preneoplasia to lung adenocarcinoma. Study-wide findings and caveats: Top clone share appeared to fall from AAH through AIS, MIA, adenocarcinoma.

Between about 2013 and 2018, patients underwent resection in Japan or China. Histologic diagnosis was independently verified by two lung pathologists. Clones were read by immunoSEQ multiplex PCR, and TCRdb kept only the in-frame ones, dropping some. The table includes approximately 4,900 clones, about three quarters detected once. V gave up 0 bases and J gave up 1 base, with 15 bases separating them. The CDR3 length is 17 residues. About this clone: Antigen unknown.

Sequencing input: FFPE normal lung tissue adjacent to the tumor. The J gene is TRBJ1-1, the V gene TRBV23-1, with D uncertain. TRBV23-1 counts as an open reading frame of uncertain function. This sequence was found in a person in their sixties with lung adenocarcinoma. The CDR3 is CASSQSYGVIENTEAFF. Here the CDR3 DNA reads TGCGCCAGCAGTCAATCGTATGGGGTAATTGAGAACACTGAAGCTTTCTTT.